This TCR beta chain came from a study of cytomegalovirus exposure and HLA in healthy donors. Points from the study as a whole: There were some public TCRs occurring in many donors, but most TCR sequences were rare.

Turning to this clone: The antigen remains unidentified.

Germline V gives CDR1 LGHNA, CDR2 YSLEER. V lost 1 base, J lost 2 bases, and 5 bases stayed unmatched. The length of the CDR3 is 16 residues. Generated by immunoSEQ multiplex PCR, the TCRdb table keeps only in-frame clones and is missing some. The top ten hold 1.7% of the sample, which has 56,000 or so clones, roughly 93% seen once. The J gene is TRBJ2-3, the V gene TRBV4-3; 8 positions agree with TRBD1. This TCR was sampled from a woman younger than 35 in good health and CMV-seropositive. The sample comprised PBMCs. This chain's CDR3 is CASSQGQGRDTDTQYF. DNA for the CDR3: TGCGCCAGCAGCCAAGGACAGGGGAGAGACACAGATACGCAGTATTTT.